This is a list of T cell receptor beta chains from one sample in a study of blood T cell repertoires in COVID-19. Assay: immunoSEQ multiplex PCR; the TCRdb copy retains only in-frame clones and omits some. This table holds over 90,000 clones, over 85% found once. Sample: peripheral blood. The source of these receptors is a woman at least 80 years old in a cohort sampled during active COVID-19. Each CDR3 is given without its conserved first and last residue.

cdr3_aa v_call
ATSDGSGEKLF TRBV24-1
ASSQDRRPYNEQF TRBV4-1
ASSLPRQGATEAF TRBV19
ASSDRTDSYEQY TRBV6-1
ASNSAGRKNYGYT TRBV28
ASSLDTNNQPQH TRBV7-9
ASSLGSGMNTEAF TRBV11-3
ASGAGFTYEQY TRBV28
ASRPGGSQETQY TRBV3-1/TRBV3-2
ASSDRDRGSEAF TRBV6-1
ASSPGTGGSGPQH TRBV3-1/TRBV3-2
ASSLGTGTAQY TRBV7-9
ASSYLTAGNTIY TRBV13
ASSSPGRDTQY TRBV7-9
ASSMGGLRATDTQY TRBV19
ASSPGRGSLYEQY TRBV4-1
ASSEVSLGYREISSPLH TRBV6-1
ATSLSSYNSPLH TRBV24-1
ASSYSGTLNTEAF TRBV6-6
ATRGAGGPANEQF TRBV15